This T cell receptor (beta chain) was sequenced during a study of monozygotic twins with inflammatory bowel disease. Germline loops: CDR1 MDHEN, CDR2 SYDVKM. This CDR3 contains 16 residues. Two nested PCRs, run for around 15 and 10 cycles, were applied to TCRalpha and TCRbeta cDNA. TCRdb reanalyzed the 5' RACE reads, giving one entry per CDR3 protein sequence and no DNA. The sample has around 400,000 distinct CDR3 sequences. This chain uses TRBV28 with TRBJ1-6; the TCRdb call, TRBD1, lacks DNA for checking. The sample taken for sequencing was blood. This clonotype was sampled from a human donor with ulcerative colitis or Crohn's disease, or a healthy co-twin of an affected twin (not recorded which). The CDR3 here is CASSLWAKGGRSPLHF. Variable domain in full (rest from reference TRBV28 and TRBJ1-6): DVKVTQSSRYLVKRTGEKVFLECVQDMDHENMFWYRQDPGLGLRLIYFSYDVKMKEKGDIPEGYSVSREKKERFSLILESASTNQTSMYLCASSLWAKGGRSPLHFGNGTRLTVT.